These T cell receptor beta chains were read from a single sample in a study of blood T cell repertoires in COVID-19. Here immunoSEQ multiplex PCR was the method, and the copy in TCRdb shows in-frame clones only, minus some. The sample includes 140,000 to 150,000 clones, roughly 89% of them seen just once. Sequenced: PBMCs or T cells enriched from blood (not recorded which). Receptor source: a man aged 45 to 65 who had recovered from COVID-19. Each CDR3 is given with its conserved first and last residue. D genes are given only for firm matches. Clone size is given for some rows only: seen once, a few or many times, or a class if the clone is expanded.

v_gene	j_gene	abundance	d_gene	CDR3aa	CDR3nt
TRBV4-1	TRBJ1-2	once	TRBD1	CASSQDRGRGNNYGYTF	TGCGCCAGCAGCCAAGATCGAGGCAGGGGGAATAACTATGGCTACACCTTC
TRBV18	TRBJ1-5	NA	NA	CASSPPELKSSQHF	TGTGCCAGCTCACCACCTGAGCTCAAGTCGTCCCAGCATTTT
TRBV30	TRBJ1-1	NA	NA	CAWMWGGTEAFF	TGTGCCTGGATGTGGGGGGGCACTGAAGCTTTCTTT
TRBV7-9	TRBJ2-3	once	TRBD2	CASSPMIAGSTDTQYF	TGTGCCAGCAGCCCCATGATAGCGGGTAGCACAGATACGCAGTATTTT
TRBV13	TRBJ2-3	NA	TRBD2	CASSFRPRAGGTSRDTQYF	TGTGCCAGCAGCTTTCGCCCCCGGGCGGGGGGGACTTCGAGGGATACGCAGTATTTT
TRBV6-1	TRBJ1-5	NA	NA	CASRAISNQPQHF	TGTGCCAGCAGAGCGATTAGCAATCAGCCCCAGCATTTT
TRBV19	TRBJ1-5	NA	NA	CASSPDPRNQPQHF	TGTGCCAGTAGTCCCGACCCGAGGAATCAGCCCCAGCATTTT
TRBV9	TRBJ2-7	NA	NA	CASSVEGYEQYF	TGTGCCAGCAGCGTGGAGGGCTACGAGCAGTACTTC
TRBV4-2	TRBJ2-1	once	TRBD1	CASSHLGGEQFF	TGTGCCAGCAGCCACCTAGGGGGCGAGCAGTTCTTC
TRBV30	TRBJ1-1	NA	NA	CAWSVSANTEAFF	TGTGCCTGGAGTGTAAGCGCGAACACTGAAGCTTTCTTT
TRBV5-1	TRBJ1-1	NA	NA	CASSTQVLSDTEAFF	TGCGCCAGCAGCACACAGGTTCTTTCGGACACTGAAGCTTTCTTT
TRBV4-3	TRBJ2-7	NA	TRBD1	CASSQDSTGIYEQYF	TGCGCCAGCAGCCAAGACTCGACAGGGATCTACGAGCAGTACTTC
TRBV7-3	TRBJ1-2	NA	TRBD1	CASSSRTGDGYTF	TGTGCCAGCAGCTCGCGGACAGGGGATGGCTACACCTTC
TRBV5-4	TRBJ2-1	NA	TRBD2	CASSLPSGRVEQFF	TGTGCCAGCAGCTTGCCTAGCGGGAGGGTCGAGCAGTTCTTC
TRBV24-1	TRBJ2-4	few	NA	CATSDGGFRAKNIQYF	TGTGCCACCAGTGACGGAGGGTTTAGGGCCAAAAACATTCAGTACTTC
TRBV7-2	TRBJ1-3	NA	TRBD1	CASSFGQGTNTIYF	TGTGCCAGCAGCTTTGGACAGGGGACAAACACCATATATTTT
TRBV4-3	TRBJ1-1	NA	NA	CASSQLWGGSTEAFF	TGCGCCAGCAGCCAACTCTGGGGGGGAAGTACTGAAGCTTTCTTT
TRBV5-5	TRBJ1-6	NA	NA	CASSFVISSYNSPLHF	TGTGCCAGCAGCTTCGTCATCAGCTCCTATAATTCACCCCTCCACTTT
TRBV5-1	TRBJ2-1	NA	NA	CASSTQGGSYNEQFF	TGCGCCAGCAGCACGCAGGGGGGCTCCTACAATGAGCAGTTCTTC
TRBV10-1	TRBJ2-4	NA	NA	CASSNTKNIQYF	TGCGCCAGCAGTAATACCAAAAACATTCAGTACTTC
TRBV24-1	TRBJ2-7	few	TRBD1	CATSDPRTGDHEQYF	TGTGCCACCAGTGATCCCCGGACAGGGGACCACGAGCAGTACTTC
TRBV7-2	TRBJ1-4	NA	TRBD1	CASSLDRGHEKLFF	TGTGCCAGCAGCTTAGACAGGGGCCATGAAAAACTGTTTTTT
TRBV12-3/TRBV12-4	TRBJ2-7	NA	NA	CASSHGWEQYF	TGTGCCAGCAGTCACGGTTGGGAGCAGTACTTC
TRBV2	TRBJ1-6	once	TRBD1	CASSLLQGNNSPLHF	TGTGCCAGCTCTCTACTACAGGGGAATAATTCACCCCTCCACTTT
TRBV20-1	TRBJ2-1	NA	TRBD2	CSASRSSGVHYNEQFF	TGCAGTGCTAGTCGTTCTAGCGGGGTACACTACAATGAGCAGTTCTTC
TRBV6-5	TRBJ1-3	few	NA	CASSLTGTLSGNTIYF	TGTGCCAGCAGTTTGACGGGGACACTCTCTGGAAACACCATATATTTT
TRBV24-1	TRBJ2-7	NA	NA	CATSDRHAPFHEQYF	TGTGCCACCAGTGACCGACACGCTCCATTCCACGAGCAGTACTTC
TRBV4-1	TRBJ2-1	NA	TRBD2	CASSRPGGRARNEQFF	TGCGCCAGCAGCCGGCCTGGCGGGAGGGCGAGGAATGAGCAGTTCTTC
TRBV5-4	TRBJ2-2	NA	NA	CASSLSGRRGRNTGELFF	TGTGCCAGCAGCTTGTCAGGTCGGAGGGGGCGGAACACCGGGGAGCTGTTTTTT
TRBV19	TRBJ1-5	NA	TRBD1	CASRTDRADNQPQHF	TGTGCCAGCCGGACTGACAGGGCAGACAATCAGCCCCAGCATTTT
TRBV5-1	TRBJ1-2	NA	NA	CASSLGQVAYGYTF	TGCGCCAGCAGCTTGGGACAGGTGGCCTATGGCTACACCTTC
TRBV5-6	TRBJ1-4	NA	TRBD1	CASSSPGQGNEKLFF	TGTGCCAGCAGCTCACCGGGACAGGGGAATGAAAAACTGTTTTTT
TRBV18	TRBJ2-1	few	TRBD1	CASSPRGQDGDEQFF	TGTGCCAGCTCACCACGGGGACAGGACGGCGATGAGCAGTTCTTC
TRBV7-2	TRBJ2-6	NA	TRBD1	CASRGGTGVLSSGANVLTF	TGTGCCAGCAGAGGGGGGACAGGGGTCCTCAGCTCTGGGGCCAACGTCCTGACTTTC
TRBV6-5	TRBJ2-6	few	NA	CASSPRGSGANVLTF	TGTGCCAGCAGCCCCAGGGGCTCTGGGGCCAACGTCCTGACTTTC